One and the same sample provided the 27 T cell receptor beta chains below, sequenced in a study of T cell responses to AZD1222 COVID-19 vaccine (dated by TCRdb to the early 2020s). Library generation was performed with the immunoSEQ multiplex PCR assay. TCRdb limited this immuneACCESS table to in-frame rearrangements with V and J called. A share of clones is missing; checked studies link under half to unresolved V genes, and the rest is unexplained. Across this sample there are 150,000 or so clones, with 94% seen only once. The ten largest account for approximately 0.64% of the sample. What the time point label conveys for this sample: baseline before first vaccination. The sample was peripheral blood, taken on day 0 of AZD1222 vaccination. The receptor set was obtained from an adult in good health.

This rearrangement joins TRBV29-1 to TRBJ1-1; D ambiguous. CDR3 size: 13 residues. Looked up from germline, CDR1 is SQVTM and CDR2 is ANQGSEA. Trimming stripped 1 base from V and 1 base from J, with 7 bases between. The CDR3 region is CSVEVQENTEAFF. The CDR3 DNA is TGCAGCGTTGAAGTTCAGGAGAACACTGAAGCTTTCTTT.

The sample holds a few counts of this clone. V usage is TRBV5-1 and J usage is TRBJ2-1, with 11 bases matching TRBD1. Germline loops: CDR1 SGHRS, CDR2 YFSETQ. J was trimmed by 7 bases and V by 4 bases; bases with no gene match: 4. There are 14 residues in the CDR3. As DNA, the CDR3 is TGCGCCAGCAGCAAAGGGACAGGGGGAAATGAGCAGTTCTTC. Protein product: CASSKGTGGNEQFF.

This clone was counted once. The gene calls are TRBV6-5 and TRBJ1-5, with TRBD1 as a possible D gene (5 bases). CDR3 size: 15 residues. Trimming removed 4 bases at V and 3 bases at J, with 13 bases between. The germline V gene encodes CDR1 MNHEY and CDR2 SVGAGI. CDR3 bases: TGTGCCAGCAGTTTATATCAGGGATCCAATCAGCCCCAGCATTTT. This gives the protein CASSLYQGSNQPQHF.

CDR3 residues: CASSSAASTDTQYF. The CDR3 nucleotides read TGCGCCAGCAGCTCCGCAGCTAGCACAGATACGCAGTATTTT. The genes are TRBV5-1 and TRBJ2-3, with unresolved D. The CDR3 loop spans 14 amino acids. The germline V and J ends were trimmed by 3 bases and 0 bases, with 8 bases remaining between them. Germline V gene sequence: CDR1 SGHRS, CDR2 YFSETQ.

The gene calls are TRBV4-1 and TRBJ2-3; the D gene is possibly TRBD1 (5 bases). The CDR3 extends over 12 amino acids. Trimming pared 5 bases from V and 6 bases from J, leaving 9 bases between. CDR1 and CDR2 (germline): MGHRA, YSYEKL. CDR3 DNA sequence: TGCGCCAGCAGCTATAAGGGGGATACGCAGTATTTT. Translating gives CASSYKGDTQYF.

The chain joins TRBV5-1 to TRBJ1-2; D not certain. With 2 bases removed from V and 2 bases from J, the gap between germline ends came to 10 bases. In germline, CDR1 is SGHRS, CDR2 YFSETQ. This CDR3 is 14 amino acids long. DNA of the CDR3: TGCGCCAGCAGCTTTGCTCTGGCCAACTATGGCTACACCTTC. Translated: CASSFALANYGYTF. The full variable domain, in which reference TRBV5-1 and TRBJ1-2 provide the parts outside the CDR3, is KAGVTQTPRYLIKTRGQQVTLSCSPISGHRSVSWYQQTPGQGLQFLFEYFSETQRNKGNFPGRFSGRQFSNSRSEMNVSTLELGDSALYLCASSFALANYGYTFGSGTRLTVV.

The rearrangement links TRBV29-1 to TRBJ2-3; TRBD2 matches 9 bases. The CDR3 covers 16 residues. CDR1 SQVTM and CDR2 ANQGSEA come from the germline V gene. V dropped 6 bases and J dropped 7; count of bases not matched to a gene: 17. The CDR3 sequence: CSVTNGSGRPKYTQYF. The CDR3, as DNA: TGCAGCGTGACCAATGGCAGCGGGAGGCCGAAATATACGCAGTATTTT.

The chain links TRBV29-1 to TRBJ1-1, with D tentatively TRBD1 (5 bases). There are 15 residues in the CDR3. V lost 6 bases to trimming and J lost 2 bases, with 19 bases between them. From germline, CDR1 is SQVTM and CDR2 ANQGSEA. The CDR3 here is CSVTPAGRANTEAFF. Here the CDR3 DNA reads TGCAGCGTGACTCCCGCCGGCAGGGCCAACACTGAAGCTTTCTTT.

The CDR3 loop is CASSFYSESEQFF. Here the CDR3 DNA reads TGTGCCAGCAGCTTTTACTCCGAGAGTGAGCAGTTCTTC. This rearrangement joins TRBV5-4 to TRBJ2-1; D is unresolved. This CDR3 region has 13 residues. CDR1 and CDR2 from the germline V gene are SGHNT and YYREEE (reference sequence). Between the trimmed V and J ends, which lost 2 bases and 9 bases, there was a span of 12 bases.

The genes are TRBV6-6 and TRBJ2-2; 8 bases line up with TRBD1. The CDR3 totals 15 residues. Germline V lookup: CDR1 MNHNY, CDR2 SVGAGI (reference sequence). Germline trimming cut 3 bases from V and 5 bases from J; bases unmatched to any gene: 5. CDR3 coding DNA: TGTGCCAGCAGTTATAGCACAGGGGGGACCGGGGAGCTGTTTTTT. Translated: CASSYSTGGTGELFF.

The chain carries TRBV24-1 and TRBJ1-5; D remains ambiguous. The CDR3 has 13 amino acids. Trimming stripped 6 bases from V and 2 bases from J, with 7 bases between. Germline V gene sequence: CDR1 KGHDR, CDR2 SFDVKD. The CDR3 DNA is TGTGCCACCAGTCCTGGAGGCAATCAGCCCCAGCATTTT. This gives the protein CATSPGGNQPQHF.

The CDR3 DNA follows: TGTGCCAGCAGCTTACCAGGACTAGCGGGAGGAGTTGGGGAGCAGTACTTC. Translating gives CASSLPGLAGGVGEQYF. The V gene is TRBV5-5, the J gene TRBJ2-7, with 14 bases matching TRBD2. Germline loops: CDR1 SGHKS, CDR2 YYEKEE (reference sequence). This CDR3 has 17 residues. The ends lost 2 bases at V and 7 bases at J; junction bases unmatched: 11.

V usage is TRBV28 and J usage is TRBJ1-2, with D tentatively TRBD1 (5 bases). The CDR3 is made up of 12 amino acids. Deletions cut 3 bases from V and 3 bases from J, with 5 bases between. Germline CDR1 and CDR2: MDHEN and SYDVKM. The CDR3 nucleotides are TGTGCCAGCAGTTTGACAGACTATGGCTACACCTTC. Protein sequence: CASSLTDYGYTF.

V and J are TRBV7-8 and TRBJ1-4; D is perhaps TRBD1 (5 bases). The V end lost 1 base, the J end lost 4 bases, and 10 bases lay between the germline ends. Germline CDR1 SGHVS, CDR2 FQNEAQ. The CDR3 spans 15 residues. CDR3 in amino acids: CASSLGQLDNEKLFF. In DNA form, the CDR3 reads TGTGCCAGCAGCTTAGGACAGTTAGATAATGAAAAACTGTTTTTT.

The CDR3 nucleotides read TGTGCCAGCAGCTTGTCTTTTGGGGGACAGCAGTACTTC. Translated, it gives CASSLSFGGQQYF. V usage is TRBV7-3 and J usage is TRBJ2-7, with D perhaps assigned TRBD1 or TRBD2 (5 bases each). The length of the CDR3 is 13 residues. CDR1 and CDR2 from the germline V gene are SGHTA and FQGTGA. Deletions cut 3 bases from V and 8 bases from J, with 14 bases between.

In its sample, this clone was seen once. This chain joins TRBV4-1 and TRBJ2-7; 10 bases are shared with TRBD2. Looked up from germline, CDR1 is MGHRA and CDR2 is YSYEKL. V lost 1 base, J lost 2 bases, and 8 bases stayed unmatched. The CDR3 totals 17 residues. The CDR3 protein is CASSQVSGRAGAYEQYF. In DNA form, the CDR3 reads TGCGCCAGCAGCCAAGTCAGCGGGAGGGCCGGGGCCTACGAGCAGTACTTC.

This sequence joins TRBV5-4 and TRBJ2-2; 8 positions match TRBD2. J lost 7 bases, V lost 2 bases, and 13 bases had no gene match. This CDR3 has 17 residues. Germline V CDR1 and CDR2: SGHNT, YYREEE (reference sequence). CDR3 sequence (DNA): TGTGCCAGCAGCTTTGGTGCCCCGGGACTAGTCAGCGGGGAGCTGTTTTTT. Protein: CASSFGAPGLVSGELFF.

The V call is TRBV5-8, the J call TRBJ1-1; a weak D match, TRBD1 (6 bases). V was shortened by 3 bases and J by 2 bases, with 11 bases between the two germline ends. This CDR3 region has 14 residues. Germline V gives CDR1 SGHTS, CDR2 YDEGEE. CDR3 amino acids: CASSSEGGNTEAFF. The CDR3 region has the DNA TGTGCCAGCAGCTCTGAAGGGGGAAACACTGAAGCTTTCTTT.

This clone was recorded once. This chain's CDR3 is CATSRRTGQGVEAFF. The CDR3 bases are TGTGCCACCAGCAGACGAACGGGACAGGGGGTTGAAGCTTTCTTT. V and J are TRBV15 and TRBJ1-1, with 11 bases identical to TRBD1. The ends lost 2 bases at V and 7 bases at J; junction bases unmatched: 6. Germline-derived CDR1 and CDR2 are LNHNV and YYDKDF (reference sequence). This CDR3 is built from 15 residues.

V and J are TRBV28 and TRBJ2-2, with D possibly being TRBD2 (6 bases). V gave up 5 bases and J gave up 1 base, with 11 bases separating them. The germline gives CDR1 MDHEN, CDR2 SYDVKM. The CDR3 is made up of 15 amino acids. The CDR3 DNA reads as TGTGCCAGCAGTACCCCCGGGGGGAACACCGGGGAGCTGTTTTTT. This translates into CASSTPGGNTGELFF.

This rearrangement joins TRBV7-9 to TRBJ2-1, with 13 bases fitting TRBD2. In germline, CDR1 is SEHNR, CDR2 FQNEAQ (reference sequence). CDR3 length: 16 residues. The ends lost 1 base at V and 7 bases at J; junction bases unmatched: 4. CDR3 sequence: CASSLGRLAGGNEQFF. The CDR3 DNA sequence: TGTGCCAGCAGCTTAGGGCGACTAGCGGGAGGAAATGAGCAGTTCTTC.

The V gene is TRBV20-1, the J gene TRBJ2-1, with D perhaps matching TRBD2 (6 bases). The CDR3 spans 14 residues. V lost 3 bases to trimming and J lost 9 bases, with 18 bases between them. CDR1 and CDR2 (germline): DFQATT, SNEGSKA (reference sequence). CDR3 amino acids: CSASLDGLEGEQFF. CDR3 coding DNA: TGCAGTGCTAGTTTAGATGGGTTGGAGGGTGAGCAGTTCTTC.

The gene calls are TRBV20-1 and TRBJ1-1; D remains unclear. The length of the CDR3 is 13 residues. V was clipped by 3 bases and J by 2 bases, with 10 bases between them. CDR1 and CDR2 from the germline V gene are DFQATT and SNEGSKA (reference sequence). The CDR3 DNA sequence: TGCAGTGCTAGTAAGGCCTCTAACACTGAAGCTTTCTTT. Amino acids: CSASKASNTEAFF.

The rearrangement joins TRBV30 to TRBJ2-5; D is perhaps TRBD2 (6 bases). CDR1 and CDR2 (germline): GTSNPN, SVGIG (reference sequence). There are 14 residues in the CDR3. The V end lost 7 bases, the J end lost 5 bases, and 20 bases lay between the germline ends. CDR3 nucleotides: TGTGCCTCCAAGACCGGGGGAGGTAGGGAGACCCAGTACTTC. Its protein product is CASKTGGGRETQYF.

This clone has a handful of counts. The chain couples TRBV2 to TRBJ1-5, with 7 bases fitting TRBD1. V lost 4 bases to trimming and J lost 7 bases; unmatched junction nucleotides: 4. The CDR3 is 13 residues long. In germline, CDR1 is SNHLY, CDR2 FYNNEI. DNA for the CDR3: TGTGCCAGCAGTGCAGAACAGGGGCAGCCCCAGCATTTT. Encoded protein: CASSAEQGQPQHF.

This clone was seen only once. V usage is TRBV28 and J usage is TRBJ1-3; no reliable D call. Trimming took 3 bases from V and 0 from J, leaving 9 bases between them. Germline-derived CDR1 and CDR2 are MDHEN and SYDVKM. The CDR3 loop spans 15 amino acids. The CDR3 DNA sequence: TGTGCCAGCAGTTTGTCAGAAATCTCTGGAAACACCATATATTTT. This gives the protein CASSLSEISGNTIYF.

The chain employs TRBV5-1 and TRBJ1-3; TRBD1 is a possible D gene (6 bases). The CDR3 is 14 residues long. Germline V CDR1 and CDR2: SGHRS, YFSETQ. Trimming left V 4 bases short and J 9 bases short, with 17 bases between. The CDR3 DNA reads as TGCGCCAGCAGCCTGGAGTGGGGGGCCTCCACCATATATTTT. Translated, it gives CASSLEWGASTIYF.